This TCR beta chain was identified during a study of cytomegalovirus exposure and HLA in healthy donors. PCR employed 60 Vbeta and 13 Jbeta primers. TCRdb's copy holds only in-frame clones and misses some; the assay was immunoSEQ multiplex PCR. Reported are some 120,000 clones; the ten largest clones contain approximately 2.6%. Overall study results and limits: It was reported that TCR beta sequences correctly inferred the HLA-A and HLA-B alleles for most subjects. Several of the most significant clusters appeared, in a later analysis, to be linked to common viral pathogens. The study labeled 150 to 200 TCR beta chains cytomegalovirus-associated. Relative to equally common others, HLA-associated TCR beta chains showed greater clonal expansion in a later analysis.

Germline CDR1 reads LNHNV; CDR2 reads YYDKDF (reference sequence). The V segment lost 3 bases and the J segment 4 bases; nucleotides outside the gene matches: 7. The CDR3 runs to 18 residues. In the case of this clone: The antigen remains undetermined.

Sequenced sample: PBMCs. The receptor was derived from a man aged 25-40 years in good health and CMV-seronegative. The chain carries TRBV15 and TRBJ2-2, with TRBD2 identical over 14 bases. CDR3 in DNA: TGTGCCACCAGCAGTAAGACTAGCGGGAGGGAGGGCACCGGGGAGCTGTTTTTT. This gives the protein CATSSKTSGREGTGELFF.